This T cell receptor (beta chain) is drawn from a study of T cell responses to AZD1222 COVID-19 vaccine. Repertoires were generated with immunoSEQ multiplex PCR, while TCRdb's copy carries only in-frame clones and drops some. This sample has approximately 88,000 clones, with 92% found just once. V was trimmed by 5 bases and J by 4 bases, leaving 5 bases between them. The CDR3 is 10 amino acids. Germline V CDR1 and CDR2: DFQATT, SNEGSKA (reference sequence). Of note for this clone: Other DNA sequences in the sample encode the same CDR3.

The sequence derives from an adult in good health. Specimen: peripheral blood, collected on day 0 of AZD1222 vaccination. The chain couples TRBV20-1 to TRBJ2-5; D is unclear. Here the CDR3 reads CSALRETQYF. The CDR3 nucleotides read TGCAGTGCTCTTCGAGAGACCCAGTACTTC.